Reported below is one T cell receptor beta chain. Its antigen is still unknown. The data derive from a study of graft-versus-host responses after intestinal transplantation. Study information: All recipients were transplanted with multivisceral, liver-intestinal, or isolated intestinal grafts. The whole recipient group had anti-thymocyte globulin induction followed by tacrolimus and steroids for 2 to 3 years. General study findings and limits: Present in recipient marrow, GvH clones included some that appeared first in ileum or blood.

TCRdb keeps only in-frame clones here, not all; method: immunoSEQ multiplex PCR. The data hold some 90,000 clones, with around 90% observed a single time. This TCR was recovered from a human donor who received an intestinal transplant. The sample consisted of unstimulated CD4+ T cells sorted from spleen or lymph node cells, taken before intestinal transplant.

DNA for the CDR3: TGTGCCAGCAGTCCCATTGTCACCGTCCTCGTCAAAGAGACCCAGTACTTC. Translating it yields CASSPIVTVLVKETQYF. The chain uses TRBV28 and TRBJ2-5; D is unclear. Germline V gene sequence: CDR1 MDHEN, CDR2 SYDVKM. Trimming removed 5 bases from V and 3 bases from J, with 22 bases in between. This CDR3 spans 17 amino acids.